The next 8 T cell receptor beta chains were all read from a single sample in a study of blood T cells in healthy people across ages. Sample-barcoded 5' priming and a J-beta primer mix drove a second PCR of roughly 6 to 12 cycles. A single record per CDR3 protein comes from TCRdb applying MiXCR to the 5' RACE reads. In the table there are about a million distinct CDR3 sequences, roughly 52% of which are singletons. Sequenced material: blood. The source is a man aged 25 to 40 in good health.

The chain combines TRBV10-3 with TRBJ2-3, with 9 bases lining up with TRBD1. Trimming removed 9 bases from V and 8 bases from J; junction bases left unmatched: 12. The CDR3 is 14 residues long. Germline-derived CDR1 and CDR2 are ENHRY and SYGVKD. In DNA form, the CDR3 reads TGTGCCATAACTCCGGGACAGGGTAGTGGTACGCAGTATTTT. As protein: CAITPGQGSGTQYF.

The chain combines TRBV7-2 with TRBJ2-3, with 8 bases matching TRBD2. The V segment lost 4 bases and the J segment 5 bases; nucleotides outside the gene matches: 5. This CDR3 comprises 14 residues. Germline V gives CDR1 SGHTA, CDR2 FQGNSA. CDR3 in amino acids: CASSSGGVKDTQYF. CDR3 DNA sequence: TGTGCCAGCAGCTCCGGGGGGGTAAAAGATACGCAGTATTTT.

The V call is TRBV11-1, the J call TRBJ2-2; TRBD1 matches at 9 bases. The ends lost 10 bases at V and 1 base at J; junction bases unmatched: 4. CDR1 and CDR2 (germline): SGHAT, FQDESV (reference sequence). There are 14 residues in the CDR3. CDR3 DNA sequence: TGTGCCACCTCGGGACAGGGGAACACCGGGGAGCTGTTTTTT. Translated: CATSGQGNTGELFF.

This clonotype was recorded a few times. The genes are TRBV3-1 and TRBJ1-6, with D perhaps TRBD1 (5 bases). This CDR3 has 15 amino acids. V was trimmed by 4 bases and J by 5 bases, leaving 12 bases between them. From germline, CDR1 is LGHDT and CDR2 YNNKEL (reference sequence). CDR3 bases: TGTGCCAGCAGCCCCTCGGGGCATAATAATTCACCCCTCCACTTT. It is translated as CASSPSGHNNSPLHF.

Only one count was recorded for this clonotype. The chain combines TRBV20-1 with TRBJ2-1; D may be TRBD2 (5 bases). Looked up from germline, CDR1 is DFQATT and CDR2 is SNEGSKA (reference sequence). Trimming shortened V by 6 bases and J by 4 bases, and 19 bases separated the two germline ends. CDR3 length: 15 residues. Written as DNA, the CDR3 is TGCAGTGCGAGGGAAGGCGTCGGTGGATACAATGAGCAGTTCTTC. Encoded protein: CSAREGVGGYNEQFF.

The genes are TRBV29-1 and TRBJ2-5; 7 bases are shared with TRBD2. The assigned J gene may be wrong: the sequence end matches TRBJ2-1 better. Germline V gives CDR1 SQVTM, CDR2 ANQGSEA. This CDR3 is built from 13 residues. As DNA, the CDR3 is TGCAGCGTTGAACAGGGAGGGCAAGAGACCCAGTTCTTC. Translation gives CSVEQGGQETQFF.

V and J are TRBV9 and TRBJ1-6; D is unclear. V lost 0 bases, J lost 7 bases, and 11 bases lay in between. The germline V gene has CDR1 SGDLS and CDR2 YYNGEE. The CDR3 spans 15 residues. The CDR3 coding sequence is TGTGCCAGCAGCGTAGGAGGAGGCCCCAATTCACCCCTCCACTTT. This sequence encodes CASSVGGGPNSPLHF. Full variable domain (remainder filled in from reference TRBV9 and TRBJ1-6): DSGVTQTPKHLITATGQRVTLRCSPRSGDLSVYWYQQSLDQGLQFLIQYYNGEERAKGNILERFSAQQFPDLHSELNLSSLELGDSALYFCASSVGGGPNSPLHFGNGTRLTVT.

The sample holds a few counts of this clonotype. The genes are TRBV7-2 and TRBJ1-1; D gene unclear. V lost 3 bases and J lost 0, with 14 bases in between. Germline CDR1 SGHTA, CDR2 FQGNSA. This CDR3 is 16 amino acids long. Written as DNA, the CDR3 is TGTGCCAGCAGCTTTAATCCACTTACTATGAACACTGAAGCTTTCTTT. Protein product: CASSFNPLTMNTEAFF.